The 19 T cell receptor beta chains below were found in one sample sequenced in a study of T cells after somatic rescue of genetic block. Produced via immunoSEQ multiplex PCR; TCRdb's table is partial and in-frame only. This sample has about 70,000 clones, with under 95% found just once. The sequencing sample was made of peripheral blood mononuclear cells (PBMCs). Receptors were obtained from a man aged 35 to 55.

This clone was detected a few times. The rearrangement links TRBV7-9 to TRBJ2-7, with D possibly being TRBD1 (5 bases). Trimming cost V 5 bases and J 7 bases, with 12 bases left between them. The CDR3 covers 12 residues. Germline V gene lookup returns CDR1 SEHNR and CDR2 FQNEAQ (reference sequence). Here the CDR3 DNA reads TGTGCCAGCAGCCGCCAGGGTGGTGAGCAGTACTTC. It is translated as CASSRQGGEQYF.

About this clone: A read error may account for a junction end that differs from germline. V is TRBV18 and J is TRBJ2-4; D unclear. Germline V CDR1 and CDR2: KGHSH, LQKENI. The CDR3 spans 13 residues. The chain's CDR3 is CASSPGNKDIQYF. CDR3 sequence (DNA): TGTGCCAGCTCACCAGGGAACAAAGACATTCAGTACTTC.

The V gene is TRBV19, the J gene TRBJ1-4; D gene unclear. Germline values: CDR1 LNHDA, CDR2 SQIVND (reference sequence). Trimming shortened V by 7 bases and J by 8 bases, and 20 bases separated the two germline ends. This CDR3 contains 15 residues. CDR3 in DNA: TGTGCCAGTACCGATAGGGCCCTTACGGGAGAAAAACTGTTTTTT. Amino acid sequence: CASTDRALTGEKLFF.

This clone was seen more than once but under ten times. The rearrangement joins TRBV19 to TRBJ2-1; no firm D call. Germline V gene sequence: CDR1 LNHDA, CDR2 SQIVND (reference sequence). The ends were cut back, 3 bases at V and 7 bases at J, with 16 bases in the middle. The CDR3 contains 15 residues. The CDR3 region is CASSIEELGGNEQFF. CDR3 DNA: TGTGCCAGTAGTATTGAGGAACTTGGTGGTAATGAGCAGTTCTTC. The variable domain in full, completed from reference TRBV19 and TRBJ2-1, reads DGGITQSPKYLFRKEGQNVTLSCEQNLNHDAMYWYRQDPGQGLRLIYYSQIVNDFQKGDIAEGYSVSREKKESFPLTVTSAQKNPTAFYLCASSIEELGGNEQFFGPGTRLTVL.

The gene calls are TRBV6-1 and TRBJ1-2; D is uncertain. CDR3 length: 12 amino acids. Germline values: CDR1 MNHNS, CDR2 SASEGT. V was cut by 2 bases and J by 5 bases, with 6 bases left in between. The CDR3, as DNA: TGTGCCAGCAGTGAAACCGGGTATGGCTACACCTTC. Protein: CASSETGYGYTF.

The chain links TRBV5-1 to TRBJ1-1; 10 nucleotides match TRBD1. V was pared by 3 bases and J by 4 bases, with 3 bases of the junction left unmatched. Germline V gives CDR1 SGHRS, CDR2 YFSETQ. CDR3 size: 14 residues. Written as DNA, the CDR3 is TGCGCCAGCAGCTGGGACAGGGGTGGCACTGAAGCTTTCTTT. Its protein is CASSWDRGGTEAFF.

The chain links TRBV28 to TRBJ2-7, with D perhaps TRBD2 (5 bases). V was shortened by 5 bases and J by 5 bases, with 19 bases between the two germline ends. Germline lookup yields CDR1 MDHEN and CDR2 SYDVKM. The CDR3 runs to 15 residues. CDR3 nucleotides: TGTGCCAGCAGTGACCTACGGCTAGCCGAAGACGAGCAGTACTTC. Translating gives CASSDLRLAEDEQYF.

The chain links TRBV15 to TRBJ2-2; D is undetermined. This CDR3 is built from 15 residues. V dropped 1 base and J dropped 3 bases, with 9 bases sitting between them. Per the germline V gene, CDR1 is LNHNV and CDR2 is YYDKDF (reference sequence). CDR3 protein: CATSRVFGDTGELFF. CDR3 nucleotide sequence: TGTGCCACCAGCAGAGTGTTTGGGGACACCGGGGAGCTGTTTTTT. Full variable domain (outside the CDR3, taken from reference TRBV15 and TRBJ2-2): DAMVIQNPRYQVTQFGKPVTLSCSQTLNHNVMYWYQQKSSQAPKLLFHYYDKDFNNEADTPDNFQSRRPNTSFCFLDIRSPGLGDTAMYLCATSRVFGDTGELFFGEGSRLTVL.

This chain links TRBV2 with TRBJ2-2, with 7 bases aligning to TRBD1. The V gene end was trimmed by 6 bases and the J gene end by 5 bases; junction bases not matched to a gene: 9. The germline V gene encodes CDR1 SNHLY and CDR2 FYNNEI. CDR3 length: 15 residues. CDR3 in amino acids: CASRSDRQGTGELFF. CDR3 nucleotides: TGTGCCAGCAGATCGGACAGGCAGGGGACCGGGGAGCTGTTTTTT.

The V gene is TRBV2, the J gene TRBJ2-3, with 7 bases matching TRBD1. V trimming: 1 base; J trimming: 2 bases; junction bases outside the gene matches: 6. The CDR3 loop spans 16 amino acids. The germline V gene encodes CDR1 SNHLY and CDR2 FYNNEI. The CDR3 DNA follows: TGTGCCAGCAGTGAAGAGGGGACAGTTATCACAGATACGCAGTATTTT. It codes for CASSEEGTVITDTQYF.

This clone was seen only once. The rearrangement links TRBV29-1 to TRBJ2-1, with D unresolved. Germline CDR1 SQVTM, CDR2 ANQGSEA. This CDR3 has 13 amino acids. Between the trimmed V and J ends, which lost 1 base and 5 bases, there was a span of 9 bases. For the CDR3, the DNA is TGCAGCGTTGAAGGGGGTGGGGACAATGAGCAGTTCTTC. This sequence encodes CSVEGGGDNEQFF.

J is TRBJ2-2 and V is TRBV2; the match to TRBD1 covers 7 bases. The CDR3 loop spans 14 amino acids. With V trimmed by 8 bases and J by 1 base, 4 bases remained unmatched. CDR1 is SNHLY, CDR2 FYNNEI, per germline. The CDR3 spells CASARQGNTGELFF. DNA of the CDR3: TGTGCCAGCGCAAGACAGGGGAACACCGGGGAGCTGTTTTTT.

The V and J genes are TRBV4-2 and TRBJ2-7; D may match TRBD1 or TRBD2 (5 bases each). The CDR3 has 15 amino acids. Trimming took off 1 base at V and 2 bases at J, with 12 bases between the two ends. Germline V gene lookup returns CDR1 LGHNA and CDR2 YNFKEQ. The CDR3 here is CASSQGGTATYEQYF. The CDR3 DNA reads as TGTGCCAGCAGCCAAGGTGGGACCGCTACCTACGAGCAGTACTTC.

The chain couples TRBV2 to TRBJ2-3; 9 bases agree with TRBD1. CDR3 length: 15 residues. The ends lost 9 bases at V and 4 bases at J; junction bases unmatched: 11. Germline V gene sequence: CDR1 SNHLY, CDR2 FYNNEI. CDR3: CARAQGAGTADTQYF. The CDR3 DNA is TGTGCCAGGGCACAGGGGGCAGGCACCGCAGATACGCAGTATTTT.

This chain uses TRBV5-1 with TRBJ2-3, with TRBD2 matching over 10 bases. V lost 0 bases to trimming and J lost 6 bases; unmatched junction nucleotides: 7. Germline CDR1 SGHRS, CDR2 YFSETQ. The CDR3 runs to 16 residues. DNA of the CDR3: TGCGCCAGCAGCTTGGAACTAGCGGGAAGTTTGGATACGCAGTATTTT. It specifies CASSLELAGSLDTQYF. Supplemented by reference TRBV5-1 and TRBJ2-3, the full variable domain reads KAGVTQTPRYLIKTRGQQVTLSCSPISGHRSVSWYQQTPGQGLQFLFEYFSETQRNKGNFPGRFSGRQFSNSRSEMNVSTLELGDSALYLCASSLELAGSLDTQYFGPGTRLTVL.

This chain's CDR3 is CASSAGPLETQYF. As DNA, the CDR3 is TGTGCCAGCAGTGCAGGGCCCTTGGAGACCCAGTACTTC. This chain links TRBV6-1 with TRBJ2-5; a possible D gene is TRBD1 (5 bases). The CDR3 extends over 13 amino acids. V dropped 4 bases and J dropped 5 bases, with 11 bases sitting between them. CDR1 MNHNS and CDR2 SASEGT come from the germline V gene.

This clone was observed a single time. The chain combines TRBV18 with TRBJ2-5; D remains unclear. The CDR3 contains 12 residues. The V gene's germline CDR1 is KGHSH and CDR2 LQKENI. Trimming took off 5 bases at V and 1 base at J, with 5 bases between the two ends. The CDR3 sequence: CASSLTQETQYF. CDR3 nucleotides: TGTGCCAGCTCATTGACCCAAGAGACCCAGTACTTC.

DNA of the CDR3: TGTGCCAGCAGCCAATACAGGGCGGGCGGCAATGAGCAGTTCTTC. This encodes CASSQYRAGGNEQFF. The J gene is TRBJ2-1, the V gene TRBV16, with D possibly being TRBD1 (6 bases). V was clipped by 1 base and J by 6 bases, with 13 bases between them. Germline CDR1 KGHSY, CDR2 FQNENV. The CDR3 length is 15 residues.

CDR3 residues: CASSGGSGMMFRHNEQFF. In nucleotides, the CDR3 is TGTGCCAGCAGTGGGGGCAGCGGCATGATGTTTCGACACAATGAGCAGTTCTTC. The V and J genes are TRBV2 and TRBJ2-1, with D tentatively TRBD1 or TRBD2 (5 bases each). The CDR3 is made up of 18 amino acids. Germline V gene lookup returns CDR1 SNHLY and CDR2 FYNNEI. The ends were cut back, 4 bases at V and 5 bases at J, with 24 bases in the middle. Using reference TRBV2 and TRBJ2-1 for the parts outside the CDR3, the full variable domain is EPEVTQTPSHQVTQMGQEVILRCVPISNHLYFYWYRQILGQKVEFLVSFYNNEISEKSEIFDDQFSVERPDGSNFTLKIRSTKLEDSAMYFCASSGGSGMMFRHNEQFFGPGTRLTVL.